Listed below are T cell receptor beta chains from one sample, sequenced in a study of cytomegalovirus exposure and HLA in healthy donors. Profiled with immunoSEQ multiplex PCR; TCRdb holds only in-frame clones, not every one. The sample totals more than 70,000 clones; its top ten clones hold over 1.2%. The sequencing input was PBMCs. These receptors were taken from a woman between 55 and 75 years old in good health and CMV-seronegative. Each CDR3 is given without its conserved first and last residue.

>TRBV11-2|TRBJ2-1
ASSLAGGSYNEQF
>TRBV19|TRBJ2-2
ASKRTGSNTGELF
>TRBV6-5|TRBJ2-7
ASSLIRDYSYEQY
>TRBV7-2|TRBJ1-2
ASSYDSYGYT
>TRBV5-4|TRBJ1-3
ASSSPGTLGNTIY
>TRBV28|TRBJ1-2
ASKTGTGGHYGYT
>TRBV6-5|TRBJ2-7
ASSYRQDYEQY
>TRBV10-2|TRBJ2-1
ASSSPGGEQF
>TRBV7-9|TRBJ2-1
ASSFERLAVDSEQF
>TRBV4-2|TRBJ1-3
ASSQVPGDPGNTIY
>TRBV2|TRBJ2-7
ASSEGSYEQY
>TRBV4-2|-
ASSQLAGIHEQY
>TRBV30|TRBJ2-2
AWSPTRTGELF
>TRBV5-6|TRBJ2-5
ASSPGSTGPKETQY
>TRBV28|TRBJ1-1
ASSLIGGADPTRAF
>TRBV5-5|TRBJ2-3
ASSLPSGRTDTQY
>TRBV4-2|TRBJ2-7
ASSQALAVYEQY
>TRBV11-2|TRBJ1-4
ASSLGGREKLF
>TRBV7-8|TRBJ1-5
ASSLAPGRTYSNQPQH
>TRBV19|TRBJ1-3
ASSMGATGNTIY
>TRBV7-6|TRBJ2-3
ASSYGQTTDTQY
>TRBV6-4|TRBJ2-2
ASSDSGAGNTGELF
>TRBV29-1|TRBJ2-1
SVEFQESYNEQF
>TRBV14|TRBJ2-5
ASSQAGIGTQY
>TRBV28|TRBJ2-1
ASSAPTSGIYNEQF
>TRBV19|TRBJ2-1
ASSIDGSNEQF
>TRBV18|TRBJ2-1
ASSPNTGGEQF
>TRBV28|TRBJ2-1
ASSLISGNEQF
>TRBV29-1|TRBJ2-2
SVDRGLNTGELF
>TRBV4-1|TRBJ1-5
ASSPLSNQPQH
>TRBV7-2|TRBJ1-3
ASSSLGTGIPPAGNTIY
>TRBV5-1|TRBJ1-1
ASSTWGENTEAF
>TRBV21-1|TRBJ1-3
ASSSRVGGNTIY
>TRBV19|TRBJ2-7
ASSMVVSSYEQY
>TRBV5-6|TRBJ1-2
ASNWGRPQRGYT
>TRBV29-1|TRBJ2-7
SVASGLYEQY
>TRBV28|TRBJ1-2
ASSLQTGGYGYT
>TRBV6-5|TRBJ1-1
ASSYGDRLNTEAF
>TRBV10-2|TRBJ2-3
ASSGGQGAWDTQY
>TRBV7-2|TRBJ2-1
ASRADSGRLDNEQF
>TRBV19|TRBJ1-5
ASSSEGAWANQPQH
>TRBV9|TRBJ2-1
ASSASGSSYNEQF
>TRBV5-1|TRBJ2-7
ASRRDGSSYEQY
>TRBV6-5|TRBJ2-5
ASSRGQGGWETQY
>TRBV7-2|TRBJ2-7
ASSLSLTYEQY
>TRBV2|TRBJ2-5
ASSEGTQY
>TRBV6-6|TRBJ1-4
ASSRQGGGEKLF
>TRBV5-6|TRBJ1-1
ASSSTPMNTEAF
>TRBV7-3|TRBJ2-1
ASSLGTIYNEQF
>TRBV6-1|TRBJ1-5
ASSEAPGSNQPQH
>TRBV2|TRBJ2-1
ASSALAGGPAIVQF
>TRBV19|TRBJ1-1
ASSPYGLGGGTEAF
>TRBV28|TRBJ2-7
ASSMFQGASYEQY
>TRBV27|TRBJ1-1
ASTGFNTEAF
>TRBV28|TRBJ1-2
ASTRGGTGYDYGYT
>TRBV27|-
ASSPESGTELYEQY
>TRBV2|TRBJ2-1
ASRTGASYNEQF
>TRBV2|TRBJ1-5
ASAGTVNQPQH
>TRBV5-4|TRBJ1-4
ASSLDGNEKLF